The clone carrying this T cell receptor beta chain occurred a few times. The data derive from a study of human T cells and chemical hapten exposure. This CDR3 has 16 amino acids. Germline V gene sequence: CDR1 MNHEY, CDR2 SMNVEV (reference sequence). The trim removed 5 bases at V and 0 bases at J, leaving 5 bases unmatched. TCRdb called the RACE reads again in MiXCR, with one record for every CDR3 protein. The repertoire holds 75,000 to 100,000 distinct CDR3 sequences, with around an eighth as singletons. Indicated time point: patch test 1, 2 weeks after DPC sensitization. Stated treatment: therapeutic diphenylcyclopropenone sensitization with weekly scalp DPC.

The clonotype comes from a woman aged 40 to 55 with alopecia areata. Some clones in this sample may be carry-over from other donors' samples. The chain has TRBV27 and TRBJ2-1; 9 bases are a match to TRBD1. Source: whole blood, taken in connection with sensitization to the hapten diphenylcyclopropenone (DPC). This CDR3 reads CASSPPTGGSYNEQFF. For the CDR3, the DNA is TGTGCCAGCAGTCCCCCGACAGGGGGCTCCTACAATGAGCAGTTCTTC.